These 11 T cell receptor beta chains originate from one sample sequenced in a study of cytomegalovirus exposure and HLA in healthy donors. Clones were sequenced by immunoSEQ multiplex PCR, and TCRdb holds only the in-frame ones, with some missing. This sample has about 330,000 clones, with approximately 86% found just once. The sequencing sample was made of PBMCs. These receptors originate from a woman aged 25-40 years in good health and CMV-seropositive.

As DNA, the CDR3 is TGTGCCAGCAGCCCACAGGGTATGCGAGACGAGCAGTACTTC. Amino acid sequence: CASSPQGMRDEQYF. The chain recombines TRBV9 with TRBJ2-7; maybe TRBD1 (6 bases). Germline loops: CDR1 SGDLS, CDR2 YYNGEE. V lost 4 bases and J 5 bases, leaving 16 bases between the germline ends. The CDR3 has 14 amino acids.

This clone appeared a few times. V usage is TRBV9 and J usage is TRBJ1-2, with unresolved D. V was pared by 0 bases and J by 0 bases, with 18 bases between. Per the germline V gene, CDR1 is SGDLS and CDR2 is YYNGEE. This CDR3 comprises 18 residues. CDR3 amino acids: CASSVDPSRGDPNYGYTF. As DNA, the CDR3 is TGTGCCAGCAGCGTAGACCCCTCCCGGGGAGACCCTAACTATGGCTACACCTTC.

The chain recombines TRBV7-9 with TRBJ2-1; TRBD2 is a possible D gene (5 bases). From germline, CDR1 is SEHNR and CDR2 FQNEAQ (reference sequence). Trimming removed 3 bases from V and 0 bases from J, with 9 bases in between. The CDR3 extends over 15 amino acids. The CDR3 region has the DNA TGTGCCAGCAGCTTGGAGGCGAGCTCCTACAATGAGCAGTTCTTC. Translating it yields CASSLEASSYNEQFF.

The chain has TRBV2 and TRBJ2-3; TRBD2 matches 12 bases. Germline assignment: CDR1 SNHLY and CDR2 FYNNEI. With 5 bases clipped from V and 7 bases from J, the junction kept 7 bases outside the gene matches. The length of the CDR3 is 15 residues. As DNA, the CDR3 is TGTGCCAGCAGTCCCCTAGCGGGGGGGCCCAATACGCAGTATTTT. It encodes CASSPLAGGPNTQYF.

The chain carries TRBV28 and TRBJ2-7; 7 positions agree with TRBD1. Losses at the gene ends were 5 bases for V and 9 bases for J; bases not matched to a gene: 13. CDR1 and CDR2 from the germline V gene are MDHEN and SYDVKM. The CDR3 loop spans 14 amino acids. The CDR3 DNA sequence: TGTGCCAGCAGTCCCATAAGGGGGCCCCTGGGGCAGTACTTC. This translates into CASSPIRGPLGQYF.

Details on this clone: Other DNA sequences in the same sample also yield this CDR3. This rearrangement joins TRBV5-1 to TRBJ2-7, with 9 positions matching TRBD1. CDR1 is SGHRS and CDR2 is YFSETQ in the germline V gene. This CDR3 region has 15 residues. Trimming removed 0 bases from V and 0 bases from J; junction bases left unmatched: 1. CDR3 nucleotide sequence: TGCGCCAGCAGCTTGGAGACAGGGGGCTCCTACGAGCAGTACTTC. Translation: CASSLETGGSYEQYF.

This clone has just a few counts. The chain uses TRBV28 and TRBJ2-3; D perhaps matches TRBD1 (6 bases). The CDR3 contains 19 residues. CDR1 MDHEN and CDR2 SYDVKM come from the germline V gene. Trimming left V 7 bases short and J 7 bases short, with 33 bases between. This CDR3 reads CASTFGMGADGDSLHTQYF. The CDR3 DNA sequence: TGTGCCAGCACCTTTGGAATGGGGGCAGATGGAGATAGTCTACATACGCAGTATTTT.

This clone came up once. The gene calls are TRBV6-5 and TRBJ2-1; no definite D call. The CDR3 length is 16 residues. Germline CDR1 MNHEY, CDR2 SVGAGI. The V and J ends lost 2 bases and 0 bases respectively, with 11 bases between them. CDR3 DNA: TGTGCCAGCAGTTACGCTAGGGCAGGCTCCTACAATGAGCAGTTCTTC. This gives the protein CASSYARAGSYNEQFF.

This chain connects TRBV9 to TRBJ2-2; 14 bases match TRBD2. Germline V gene data show CDR1 as SGDLS and CDR2 as YYNGEE. The CDR3 has 15 residues. Losses at the gene ends were 5 bases for V and 6 bases for J; bases not matched to a gene: 3. CDR3: CASRGTSGSAGELFF. CDR3 nucleotides: TGTGCCAGCAGAGGGACTAGCGGGAGTGCCGGGGAGCTGTTTTTT.

This chain connects TRBV6-1 to TRBJ2-7; D perhaps matches TRBD1 (5 bases). CDR1 MNHNS and CDR2 SASEGT come from the germline V gene. V lost 7 bases to trimming and J lost 2 bases, with 15 bases between them. The CDR3 is 14 amino acids. As DNA, the CDR3 is TGTGCCAGCAACCTCAGGGAAGGGACCTACGAGCAGTACTTC. It encodes CASNLREGTYEQYF.

This clone was observed once. At the DNA level, this CDR3 is encoded by other sequences in the same sample as well. This chain connects TRBV5-1 to TRBJ1-1, with D possibly TRBD1 on 5 matching bases. Germline V gives CDR1 SGHRS, CDR2 YFSETQ. Deletions cut 7 bases from V and 3 bases from J, with 7 bases between. The length of the CDR3 is 11 residues. As DNA, the CDR3 is TGCGCCAGCCGGGGCGACACTGAAGCTTTCTTT. It translates to CASRGDTEAFF.